A selection of T cell receptor beta chains follows, all from one sample in a study of blood T cell repertoires in COVID-19. Assay used: immunoSEQ multiplex PCR; TCRdb lists only in-frame clones, some missing. This table holds approximately 220,000 clones, 65% to 85% found once. Sequencing was carried out using peripheral blood. These receptors were collected from a man aged 40-49 years with acute or convalescent COVID-19. The CDR3 runs from the conserved cysteine through the conserved F or W. D genes are given only for firm matches. Only some rows state a clone size, as once, few, many or a class for expanded clones.

clone_size j_call v_call d_call cdr3_nt cdr3_aa
. TRBJ1-2 TRBV28 . TGTGCCAGCAGTTCCGACAGGAACACTTATGGCTACACCTTC CASSSDRNTYGYTF
once TRBJ2-4 TRBV27 . TGTGCCAGCAGCGGGGGTGCCAAAAACATTCAGTACTTC CASSGGAKNIQYF
once TRBJ1-1 TRBV5-1 . TGCGCCAGCAGCTCCGTGGACACAGGGAACTCTGAAGCTTTCTTT CASSSVDTGNSEAFF
. TRBJ1-2 TRBV5-6 . TGTGCCAGCAGCCCAGGACAGCTACAGTATGGCTACACCTTC CASSPGQLQYGYTF
. TRBJ1-5 TRBV18 . TGTGCCAGCTCACCACCGAGCCAGGGCAATCAGCCCCAGCATTTT CASSPPSQGNQPQHF
. TRBJ2-3 TRBV5-1 TRBD2 TGCGCCAGCAGTTCACTAGCGGGAGGTTCCACAGATACGCAGTATTTT CASSSLAGGSTDTQYF
. TRBJ1-2 TRBV4-2 TRBD1 TGTGCCAGCAGCCATCGGACAGGGTACGGCGGCTACACCTTC CASSHRTGYGGYTF
. TRBJ1-4 TRBV6-5 . TGTGCCAGCAGTCCGGAGGGGCAGATTAATGAAAAACTGTTTTTT CASSPEGQINEKLFF
few TRBJ2-3 TRBV29-1 TRBD2 TGCAGCGTCTATTCAACCTTGATCTTAGCGGGAAAGGGAGATACGCAGTATTTT CSVYSTLILAGKGDTQYF
. TRBJ2-1 TRBV6-5 TRBD1 TGTGCCAGCAGTTACTACAGGGGCCACAATGAGCAGTTCTTC CASSYYRGHNEQFF
. TRBJ1-2 TRBV20-1 TRBD1 TGCAGTGCCAGGACAGGGTCTGGCTACACCTTC CSARTGSGYTF
. TRBJ2-5 TRBV14 TRBD1 TGTGCCAGCAGCCAAGACCAGTGGACAGGGGTAGGAGAGACCCAGTACTTC CASSQDQWTGVGETQYF
. TRBJ1-1 TRBV5-1 . TGCGCCAGCAGCTACGGGATCTCACACACTGAAGCTTTCTTT CASSYGISHTEAFF
. TRBJ1-4 TRBV15 . TGTGCCACCAGCAGAGGGGACTTGCCAACTAATGAAAAACTGTTTTTT CATSRGDLPTNEKLFF
. TRBJ2-2 TRBV9 . TGTGCCAGCACTCAAACCAGGGGGGTTAACACCGGGGAGCTGTTTTTT CASTQTRGVNTGELFF
. TRBJ2-3 TRBV12-5 TRBD2 TGTGCTAGTGGGTTAGCGGGAGCAGCAGATACGCAGTATTTT CASGLAGAADTQYF
. TRBJ1-1 TRBV4-2 TRBD1 TGTGCCAGCATCCGTACAGGGGACACTGAAGCTTTCTTT CASIRTGDTEAFF
. TRBJ2-7 TRBV7-2 . TGTGCCAGCAGCTTAAAAGCGGATGCCTACGAGCAGTACTTC CASSLKADAYEQYF
. TRBJ1-3 TRBV9 . TGTGCCAGCAGCGTAGGTCGCAGTGGAAACACCATATATTTT CASSVGRSGNTIYF
. TRBJ1-1 TRBV6-5 . TGTGCCAGCAGTTACCACCAGGGGTCCCGTAACACTGAAGCTTTCTTT CASSYHQGSRNTEAFF
. TRBJ1-1 TRBV7-9 . TGTGCCAGCAGCTTACTTTCTAGGACTGAAGCTTTCTTT CASSLLSRTEAFF
. TRBJ1-5 TRBV19 . TGTGCCAGTAGTATTACCAGGGTGGATCAGCCCCAGCATTTT CASSITRVDQPQHF
many TRBJ2-7 TRBV12-3/TRBV12-4 . TGTGCCAGCAGGCCCGACTCCTTTGGGGAGCAGTACTTC CASRPDSFGEQYF
. TRBJ1-1 TRBV19 . TGTGCCAGTAGTATCTACCCCGTTGAGCGGATGGCTTTCTTT CASSIYPVERMAFF
. TRBJ1-5 TRBV2 . TGTGCCAGCGGGAGGGAACCTCAGCCCCAGCATTTT CASGREPQPQHF
. TRBJ1-2 TRBV19 . TGTGCCAGTAGTGTAGCAGCTAACTATGGCTACACCTTC CASSVAANYGYTF
. TRBJ1-2 TRBV5-5 . TGTGCCAGCAGCTTAAGAGGGGGTTATGGCTACACCTTC CASSLRGGYGYTF
. TRBJ1-2 TRBV29-1 . TGCAGCGTTGAAGAGCGGCCCAGTAACTATGGCTACACCTTC CSVEERPSNYGYTF
. TRBJ1-3 TRBV10-2 . TGCGCCAGCAGCTTTCAAGGGAGGAACACCATATATTTT CASSFQGRNTIYF
. TRBJ2-3 TRBV19 . TGTGCCAGTAGCATAAATCTACAGGGTTCGTCAGAGCCCGAGAAGTCAGATACGCAGTATTTT CASSINLQGSSEPEKSDTQYF
. TRBJ2-1 TRBV9 . TGTGCCAGCAGCCTTAACAATGAGCAGTTCTTC CASSLNNEQFF
. TRBJ2-3 TRBV5-4 . TGTGCCAGCAGCTTGGAGCCGGGAGCCCCCACAGATACGCAGTATTTT CASSLEPGAPTDTQYF
. TRBJ1-6 TRBV3-1/TRBV3-2 TRBD1 TGTGCCAGCAGCCAACGGGGGGGACAGAATTCACCCCTCCACTTT CASSQRGGQNSPLHF
. TRBJ1-4 TRBV29-1 . TGCAGCGTCGGAATCGGACGGCGGGGAGAACTGTTTTTT CSVGIGRRGELFF
. TRBJ2-5 TRBV7-9 TRBD1 TGTGCCAGCAGCTTAAAGTTGGGGTCATTACAGGGGGGAGAGACCCAGTACTTC CASSLKLGSLQGGETQYF
. TRBJ2-7 TRBV3-1/TRBV3-2 TRBD2 TGTGCCAGCAGCCAAGTTGTGACTAGCGGGAGCCCCGAGCAGTACTTC CASSQVVTSGSPEQYF